Shown below are 15 T cell receptor beta chains from a single sample sequenced in a study of cytomegalovirus exposure and HLA in healthy donors. Researchers ran the PCR with 60 Vbeta and 13 Jbeta primers. Data came from immunoSEQ multiplex PCR; TCRdb stores just in-frame clones and leaves some out. The sample has approximately 150,000 clones, roughly 80% seen once. Sequencing used PBMCs. Receptor source: a boy aged 2 to 9 in good health and CMV-seronegative.

V and J are TRBV5-1 and TRBJ2-7, with D perhaps TRBD1 (6 bases). The CDR3 extends over 13 amino acids. CDR1 is SGHRS, CDR2 YFSETQ, per germline. V lost 5 bases and J 0 bases, leaving 9 bases between the germline ends. The CDR3 sequence is CASREGGSYEQYF. The CDR3 coding sequence is TGCGCCAGCAGAGAAGGGGGCTCCTACGAGCAGTACTTC.

The V call is TRBV25-1, the J call TRBJ2-1; the match to TRBD2 covers 7 bases. The germline V gene has CDR1 MGHDK and CDR2 SYGVNS. The CDR3 extends over 13 amino acids. The J segment lost 9 bases and the V segment lost 4 bases, leaving 6 bases of the junction unmatched. In nucleotides, the CDR3 is TGTGCCAGCAGTGGACTAGCCTCATTTGAGCAGTTCTTC. It encodes CASSGLASFEQFF.

This chain uses TRBV13 with TRBJ2-1; 11 bases agree with TRBD2. V lost 4 bases and J lost 0; bases outside the gene matches: 11. This CDR3 has 19 amino acids. Germline loops: CDR1 PRHDT, CDR2 FYEKMQ (reference sequence). DNA of the CDR3: TGTGCCAGCAGCTACCAGACTAGCGGGATACGGAGCTCCTACAATGAGCAGTTCTTC. Its translation is CASSYQTSGIRSSYNEQFF.

This rearrangement joins TRBV10-3 to TRBJ2-5; 8 positions agree with TRBD1. V was clipped by 6 bases and J by 0 bases; unmatched bases: 0. The CDR3 covers 13 residues. CDR1 is ENHRY and CDR2 is SYGVKD in the germline V gene. CDR3 loop: CAIRTGDQETQYF. In nucleotides, the CDR3 is TGTGCCATCAGGACAGGGGACCAAGAGACCCAGTACTTC.

The rearrangement links TRBV25-1 to TRBJ1-2; a possible D gene is TRBD1 (5 bases). The germline V gene encodes CDR1 MGHDK and CDR2 SYGVNS. CDR3 length equals 12 residues. With 4 bases removed from V and 10 bases from J, the gap between germline ends came to 13 bases. CDR3 in DNA: TGTGCCAGCAGTGGCTTATCGGGACTCTACACCTTC. Translation: CASSGLSGLYTF.

The chain is built from TRBV6-6 and TRBJ1-5; a weak D match, TRBD1 (5 bases). This CDR3 is built from 15 residues. Germline CDR1 reads MNHNY; CDR2 reads SVGAGI (reference sequence). The ends were cut back, 6 bases at V and 3 bases at J, with 15 bases in the middle. The CDR3 nucleotides read TGTGCCAGCAGGGGGGACGGGGGACCCAATCAGCCCCAGCATTTT. Translating gives CASRGDGGPNQPQHF.

This sequence joins TRBV6-5 and TRBJ2-6, with D uncertain. Trimming left V 6 bases short and J 0 bases short, with 6 bases between. Germline values: CDR1 MNHEY, CDR2 SVGAGI. The CDR3 consists of 14 residues. Here the CDR3 reads CASSGSSGANVLTF. DNA for the CDR3: TGTGCCAGCAGCGGTAGCTCTGGGGCCAACGTCCTGACTTTC.

The chain combines TRBV5-1 with TRBJ2-5; 9 bases fit TRBD1. V gave up 3 bases and J gave up 11 bases; unmatched junction bases: 11. The germline V gene has CDR1 SGHRS and CDR2 YFSETQ. The CDR3 covers 14 residues. This CDR3 reads CASSSDRGATEQYF. For the CDR3, the DNA is TGCGCCAGCAGCTCAGACAGGGGGGCAACAGAGCAGTACTTC.

This clone was detected only once. The rearrangement uses TRBV28 and TRBJ2-6; TRBD2 is a possible D gene (5 bases). Germline-derived CDR1 and CDR2 are MDHEN and SYDVKM. The CDR3 length is 15 residues. V was trimmed by 0 bases and J by 4 bases, leaving 7 bases between them. CDR3 sequence reads: CASSLWRAGANVLTF. CDR3 nucleotide sequence: TGTGCCAGCAGTTTATGGCGGGCCGGGGCCAACGTCCTGACTTTC.

The chain is built from TRBV10-3 and TRBJ1-2; 8 nucleotides line up with TRBD1. The CDR3 runs to 12 residues. The V segment lost 9 bases and the J segment 3 bases; nucleotides outside the gene matches: 3. Germline lookup yields CDR1 ENHRY and CDR2 SYGVKD. CDR3 sequence (DNA): TGTGCCATTGAGGACAGGGACTATGGCTACACCTTC. Its translation is CAIEDRDYGYTF.

This clone was seen a single time. In nucleotides, the CDR3 is TGTGCCAGCAGTGAGTTGGGACCCGTCAGGGGTAGTGGCTACACCTTC. It yields the protein CASSELGPVRGSGYTF. The V call is TRBV2, the J call TRBJ1-2; possible D gene TRBD1, 6 bases. Germline CDR1 is SNHLY and CDR2 is FYNNEI. Trimming took off 3 bases at V and 7 bases at J, with 21 bases between the two ends. The CDR3 is 16 amino acids.

This clone was observed once. CDR3 bases: TGTGCCAGCAGTGTTGGCCCGGGGAACACTGAAGCTTTCTTT. This encodes CASSVGPGNTEAFF. The chain recombines TRBV6-1 with TRBJ1-1; no reliable D call. The CDR3 is 14 residues long. The V end lost 4 bases, the J end lost 1 base, and 10 bases lay between the germline ends. Germline CDR1 MNHNS, CDR2 SASEGT.

The gene calls are TRBV7-2 and TRBJ2-3; D not resolved. Germline V gene sequence: CDR1 SGHTA, CDR2 FQGNSA. The CDR3 runs 16 residues. Trimming left V 6 bases short and J 0 bases short, with 16 bases between. The CDR3 DNA follows: TGTGCCAGCAGTCTTCGTCCTTCGTCTAGCACAGATACGCAGTATTTT. The encoded protein is CASSLRPSSSTDTQYF.

The chain uses TRBV29-1 and TRBJ1-1; D gene unclear. The CDR3 contains 14 residues. With 6 bases removed from V and 0 bases from J, the gap between germline ends came to 14 bases. Germline V gene sequence: CDR1 SQVTM, CDR2 ANQGSEA. DNA for the CDR3: TGCAGCGTCGGGCGGGTGGGGATGAACACTGAAGCTTTCTTT. As protein: CSVGRVGMNTEAFF.

The V call is TRBV29-1, the J call TRBJ1-2, with 9 bases matching TRBD1. The CDR3 consists of 14 residues. J lost 7 bases, V lost 0 bases, and 6 bases had no gene match. Germline CDR1 is SQVTM and CDR2 is ANQGSEA. CDR3 residues: CSVEDGDRVSGYTF. CDR3 DNA sequence: TGCAGCGTTGAAGATGGGGACAGGGTCTCTGGCTACACCTTC.